This paragraph covers one T cell receptor (beta chain) sequence. Per the study methods: Amplification with reference gene primers provided the estimates of nucleated cell counts. TCRdb's copy holds only in-frame clones and misses some; the assay was immunoSEQ multiplex PCR. The V and J calls and the clone size are those of that table, but D and trimming were determined from the DNA. This table has about 78,000 clones, 80% to 95% appearing once. The sample belongs to a study of blood T cell repertoires in COVID-19. Study in general: Both acute and convalescent COVID-19 samples were obtained from the United States, Italy and Spain. Nucleic acid was either cDNA or gDNA, and it came from T cells, B-cell-depleted T cells, or PBMCs.

Germline assignment: CDR1 MNHEY and CDR2 SVGAGI. Unmatched junction bases numbered 6, after V lost 10 bases and J lost 4 bases. The CDR3 is 12 residues long. The clonotype comes from a woman in her fifties or sixties in a cohort sampled during active COVID-19. This chain uses TRBV6-5 with TRBJ2-7; 8 nucleotides align to TRBD2. Sequenced: peripheral blood. The chain's CDR3 is CATASGRYEQYF. In DNA form, the CDR3 reads TGTGCCACCGCCAGCGGGAGATACGAGCAGTACTTC.